Below, 32 T cell receptor beta chains from the same sample are listed, as sequenced in a study. One entry per CDR3 protein, called by TCRdb with MiXCR from the RT-PCR reads. The top ten hold 3.6% of the sample, which has hundreds of thousands of distinct CDR3 sequences, 14% seen once. Sequencing was performed on memory CD4+ T cells from blood. The receptor set was obtained from a female donor in good health, serving as a healthy control.

This clonotype appeared a few times. The chain couples TRBV2 to TRBJ2-7, with D tentatively TRBD1 or TRBD2 (6 bases each). V gave up 6 bases and J gave up 11 bases, with 20 bases separating them. This CDR3 comprises 13 residues. Germline V lookup: CDR1 SNHLY, CDR2 FYNNEI. Here the CDR3 reads CASSLDNGGVKYF. CDR3 nucleotide sequence: TGTGCCAGCAGCCTTGATAACGGGGGCGTGAAGTACTTC.

The chain couples TRBV18 to TRBJ2-2, with 7 bases that match TRBD2. This CDR3 comprises 16 residues. Per the germline V gene, CDR1 is KGHSH and CDR2 is LQKENI. The V gene end was trimmed by 3 bases and the J gene end by 2 bases; junction bases not matched to a gene: 6. The CDR3 protein is CASSPREDQNTGELFF. The CDR3 coding sequence is TGTGCCAGCTCACCCCGGGAGGACCAAAACACCGGGGAGCTGTTTTTT.

The table lists this clonotype with many counts. V usage is TRBV5-1 and J usage is TRBJ2-1; 10 bases line up with TRBD2. The V and J ends lost 0 bases and 9 bases, in that order; junction bases with no gene match: 12. The CDR3 consists of 17 residues. Looked up from germline, CDR1 is SGHRS and CDR2 is YFSETQ. The CDR3 loop reads CASSLVPAGGRSGEQFF. DNA for the CDR3: TGCGCCAGCAGCTTGGTACCAGCGGGAGGGAGAAGCGGTGAGCAGTTCTTC.

The chain has TRBV28 and TRBJ1-2, with TRBD1 identical over 11 bases. CDR3 length equals 15 residues. V shed 6 bases and J 7 bases; nucleotides not matched to a gene: 10. CDR1 and CDR2 (germline): MDHEN, SYDVKM. The CDR3 reads CASSSGQGGISGYTF. The CDR3 nucleotides read TGTGCCAGCAGCTCGGGACAGGGGGGAATTAGTGGCTACACCTTC.

This clonotype was picked up many times. The chain recombines TRBV11-2 with TRBJ2-3; D gene unclear. Trimming took off 5 bases at V and 0 bases at J, with 12 bases between the two ends. The CDR3 extends over 15 amino acids. The germline CDR1 and CDR2 sequences are SGHAT and FQNNGV. CDR3 nucleotide sequence: TGTGCCAGCAGCCCAACCGTACCTAGCACAGATACGCAGTATTTT. Protein product: CASSPTVPSTDTQYF.

This clonotype was counted a few times. The rearrangement uses TRBV3-1 and TRBJ1-4; D is unclear. V was pared by 4 bases and J by 5 bases, with 11 bases between. Germline lookup yields CDR1 LGHDT and CDR2 YNNKEL (reference sequence). This CDR3 has 14 residues. The CDR3: CASSPWGSNEKLFF. CDR3 DNA: TGTGCCAGCAGCCCCTGGGGATCGAATGAAAAACTGTTTTTT.

This chain links TRBV18 with TRBJ1-1; maybe TRBD1 (5 bases). The germline V gene has CDR1 KGHSH and CDR2 LQKENI. V lost 10 bases and J 3 bases, leaving 15 bases between the germline ends. This CDR3 has 13 amino acids. The CDR3 loop is CATSRVPDTEAFF. For the CDR3, the DNA is TGTGCCACGTCCAGGGTCCCGGACACTGAAGCTTTCTTT.

V usage is TRBV2 and J usage is TRBJ1-1; D call uncertain. Germline V gives CDR1 SNHLY, CDR2 FYNNEI. The ends were cut back, 2 bases at V and 8 bases at J, with 12 bases in the middle. This CDR3 spans 13 amino acids. The CDR3 DNA is TGTGCCAGCAGTGAAAGGGAGGGCACCGAAGCTTTCTTT. Translation gives CASSEREGTEAFF.

Only a few counts were recorded for this clonotype. J is TRBJ2-7 and V is TRBV4-1; 7 positions match TRBD1. Germline CDR1 MGHRA, CDR2 YSYEKL. The CDR3 totals 15 residues. V trimming: 3 bases; J trimming: 5 bases; junction bases outside the gene matches: 10. This CDR3 is CASSQTGSFANEQYF. In DNA form, the CDR3 reads TGCGCCAGCAGCCAGACAGGGTCTTTTGCGAACGAGCAGTACTTC.

This chain uses TRBV28 with TRBJ2-5, with 10 bases identical to TRBD1. V shed 8 bases, J shed 2 bases, and the junction held 5 bases outside the gene matches. The CDR3 totals 14 residues. Germline CDR1 MDHEN, CDR2 SYDVKM. The CDR3 loop reads CASETGGIQETQYF. The CDR3 region has the DNA TGTGCCAGCGAGACAGGGGGCATACAAGAGACCCAGTACTTC.

This clonotype occurred many times. V usage is TRBV6-2 or TRBV6-3 and J usage is TRBJ2-3; no firm D call. The CDR3 loop spans 15 amino acids. V lost 2 bases and J 2 bases, leaving 11 bases between the germline ends. Germline V gene sequence: CDR1 MNHEY, CDR2 SVGEGT. Written as DNA, the CDR3 is TGTGCCAGCAGTTACAACGGAGAAGTCACAGATACGCAGTATTTT. It specifies CASSYNGEVTDTQYF.

This clonotype was counted only a few times. This chain uses TRBV5-1 with TRBJ2-1; 7 positions agree with TRBD2. V lost 0 bases, J lost 4 bases, and 4 bases stayed unmatched. This CDR3 has 15 residues. CDR1 SGHRS and CDR2 YFSETQ come from the germline V gene. CDR3 amino acids: CASSLEQREYNEQFF. CDR3 nucleotide sequence: TGCGCCAGCAGCTTGGAGCAGCGGGAATACAATGAGCAGTTCTTC.

This clonotype appeared a few times. The chain combines TRBV7-2 with TRBJ2-5; the D is unclear. The V end lost 2 bases, the J end lost 3 bases, and 16 bases lay between the germline ends. CDR3 size: 16 residues. Germline V lookup: CDR1 SGHTA, CDR2 FQGNSA. The CDR3 loop reads CASSLQAEIEKETQYF. CDR3 coding DNA: TGTGCCAGCAGCTTACAGGCAGAGATAGAGAAAGAGACCCAGTACTTC.

This clonotype has more than one count but fewer than ten. This chain links TRBV9 with TRBJ1-3; D is perhaps TRBD1 (5 bases). V lost 3 bases and J 0 bases, leaving 13 bases between the germline ends. The germline CDR1 and CDR2 sequences are SGDLS and YYNGEE. CDR3 length equals 16 residues. CDR3 residues: CASSETRGSSGNTIYF. The CDR3 DNA sequence: TGTGCCAGCAGCGAGACGAGGGGAAGCTCTGGAAACACCATATATTTT.

In its sample, this clonotype was seen a few times. V gene TRBV20-1 combines with J gene TRBJ2-1; 10 bases fit TRBD2. CDR3 length: 17 residues. In germline, CDR1 is DFQATT, CDR2 SNEGSKA (reference sequence). Trimming cost V 4 bases and J 9 bases; bases outside gene matches: 18. The CDR3 region has the DNA TGCAGTGCTAACCCCCTAGCGGGAGTTGATACGACGGCTGAGCAGTTCTTC. Translation gives CSANPLAGVDTTAEQFF.

This clonotype was seen only a few times. This chain connects TRBV6-1 to TRBJ1-2; D call uncertain. Germline V CDR1 and CDR2: MNHNS, SASEGT. This CDR3 has 12 residues. V was shortened by 2 bases and J by 4 bases, with 5 bases between the two germline ends. CDR3 sequence (DNA): TGTGCCAGCAGTGAAACGGGCTATGGCTACACCTTC. Translating it yields CASSETGYGYTF.

The gene calls are TRBV5-1 and TRBJ2-1; D call uncertain. Deletions cut 0 bases from V and 0 bases from J, with 10 bases between. CDR3 length: 16 amino acids. The germline V gene has CDR1 SGHRS and CDR2 YFSETQ. CDR3 DNA: TGCGCCAGCAGCTTGGAGGTGGATAGCTCCTACAATGAGCAGTTCTTC. It encodes CASSLEVDSSYNEQFF. Full variable domain (outside the CDR3, taken from reference TRBV5-1 and TRBJ2-1): KAGVTQTPRYLIKTRGQQVTLSCSPISGHRSVSWYQQTPGQGLQFLFEYFSETQRNKGNFPGRFSGRQFSNSRSEMNVSTLELGDSALYLCASSLEVDSSYNEQFFGPGTRLTVL.

The V and J genes are TRBV11-1 and TRBJ2-7; maybe TRBD1 (6 bases). Germline assignment: CDR1 SGHAT and CDR2 FQDESV (reference sequence). This CDR3 contains 15 residues. V was pared by 0 bases and J by 1 base, with 10 bases between. CDR3 coding DNA: TGTGCCAGCAGCTTAGCATGGACAGATTCCTACGAGCAGTACTTC. Protein product: CASSLAWTDSYEQYF.

The gene calls are TRBV5-4 and TRBJ2-1, with TRBD2 matching over 10 bases. The germline gives CDR1 SGHNT, CDR2 YYREEE (reference sequence). After removal of 4 bases from V and 7 bases from J, the junction contained 8 bases not matched to a gene. The CDR3 is made up of 15 amino acids. The CDR3 nucleotides read TGTGCCAGCAGCCCAGCGGGAGGGCCAAGAAATGAGCAGTTCTTC. It is translated as CASSPAGGPRNEQFF. The whole variable domain, filled in from reference TRBV5-4 and TRBJ2-1, reads ETGVTQSPTHLIKTRGQQVTLRCSSQSGHNTVSWYQQALGQGPQFIFQYYREEENGRGNFPPRFSGLQFPNYSSELNVNALELDDSALYLCASSPAGGPRNEQFFGPGTRLTVL.

J is TRBJ1-6 and V is TRBV12-3 or TRBV12-4; 7 positions match TRBD1. V shed 4 bases, J shed 9 bases, and the junction held 9 bases outside the gene matches. This CDR3 is built from 15 residues. CDR3: CASSYDGRGVSPLHF. The CDR3 region has the DNA TGTGCCAGCAGTTATGATGGCAGGGGGGTTTCACCCCTCCACTTT.

The genes are TRBV3-1 and TRBJ2-1; 10 bases match TRBD1. J lost 0 bases, V lost 0 bases, and 2 bases had no gene match. This CDR3 contains 17 residues. Germline CDR1 LGHDT, CDR2 YNNKEL (reference sequence). Written as DNA, the CDR3 is TGTGCCAGCAGCCAAGATGGGGACAGGGGCTCCTACAATGAGCAGTTCTTC. This sequence encodes CASSQDGDRGSYNEQFF.

This clonotype came up a few times. The chain has TRBV12-3 or TRBV12-4 and TRBJ1-1, with D perhaps matching TRBD1 (6 bases). V dropped 8 bases and J dropped 0 bases, with 13 bases sitting between them. This CDR3 contains 14 residues. The CDR3 DNA is TGTGCCAGCTTCGGGGGACACATGAACACTGAAGCTTTCTTT. Its translation: CASFGGHMNTEAFF.

The chain uses TRBV28 and TRBJ1-1; D unresolved. Germline CDR1 is MDHEN and CDR2 is SYDVKM. Trimming shortened V by 0 bases and J by 8 bases, and 4 bases separated the two germline ends. CDR3 length equals 11 residues. The CDR3, as DNA: TGTGCCAGCAGTTTATGGGGGGAAGCTTTCTTT. Translation gives CASSLWGEAFF.

This clonotype came up a few times. In nucleotides, the CDR3 is TGCAGTGCTAGAGAATCGAGCGGGGAGCTGTTTTTT. Encoded protein: CSARESSGELFF. J is TRBJ2-2 and V is TRBV20-1; D uncertain. Looked up from germline, CDR1 is DFQATT and CDR2 is SNEGSKA (reference sequence). The CDR3 is 12 amino acids. The ends were cut back, 0 bases at V and 7 bases at J, with 6 bases in the middle.

The chain links TRBV20-1 to TRBJ1-6; D perhaps matches TRBD1 (5 bases). Trimming took off 6 bases at V and 7 bases at J, with 19 bases between the two ends. Germline CDR1 is DFQATT and CDR2 is SNEGSKA (reference sequence). This CDR3 is built from 15 residues. Here the CDR3 reads CSAASQGRKNSPLHF. The CDR3 nucleotides read TGCAGTGCAGCGAGCCAGGGTCGAAAGAATTCACCCCTCCACTTT.

This clonotype has only a few counts. The J gene is TRBJ2-1, the V gene TRBV7-2; possible D gene TRBD2, 5 bases. Germline V gene data show CDR1 as SGHTA and CDR2 as FQGNSA. The ends were cut back, 4 bases at V and 4 bases at J, with 20 bases in the middle. The CDR3 runs to 17 residues. CDR3 in DNA: TGTGCCAGCAGCTCCCCCTCGTGGACGGGGAGTTACAATGAGCAGTTCTTC. Translated, it gives CASSSPSWTGSYNEQFF.

The gene calls are TRBV4-3 and TRBJ1-4, with D tentatively TRBD1 (6 bases). V lost 2 bases and J 8 bases, leaving 24 bases between the germline ends. The V gene's germline CDR1 is LGHNA and CDR2 YSLEER. The CDR3 sequence is 18 residues long. CDR3 DNA: TGCGCCAGCAGCCAATTCTTTAAGTCAGGGGAAAGGAAAGAAAAACTGTTTTTT. Translation gives CASSQFFKSGERKEKLFF.

This chain uses TRBV5-1 with TRBJ1-2; weak D call: TRBD1 (6 bases). The CDR3 has 16 residues. V dropped 1 base and J dropped 6 bases, with 19 bases sitting between them. The germline gives CDR1 SGHRS, CDR2 YFSETQ. DNA for the CDR3: TGCGCCAGCAGCTTGCAGACAGGCGATTTTTCAGATGGCTACACCTTC. Protein: CASSLQTGDFSDGYTF. The whole variable domain, remainder taken from reference TRBV5-1 and TRBJ1-2, is KAGVTQTPRYLIKTRGQQVTLSCSPISGHRSVSWYQQTPGQGLQFLFEYFSETQRNKGNFPGRFSGRQFSNSRSEMNVSTLELGDSALYLCASSLQTGDFSDGYTFGSGTRLTVV.

There are a few counts of this clonotype. The rearrangement joins TRBV12-3 or TRBV12-4 to TRBJ1-5; 9 bases are a match to TRBD1. The V segment lost 5 bases and the J segment 4 bases; nucleotides outside the gene matches: 3. The CDR3 length is 14 residues. The CDR3 DNA reads as TGTGCCAGCAGTGAGGGACAGGGTAATCAGCCCCAGCATTTT. Its protein product is CASSEGQGNQPQHF.

The rearrangement uses TRBV19 and TRBJ2-3, with a weak D call TRBD1 (5 bases). The V and J ends lost 8 bases and 6 bases respectively, with 18 bases between them. The CDR3 contains 14 residues. CDR1 LNHDA and CDR2 SQIVND come from the germline V gene (reference sequence). The CDR3 reads CASGHRSSGDTQYF. For the CDR3, the DNA is TGTGCCAGTGGCCACAGGTCCTCAGGCGATACGCAGTATTTT.

This clonotype has just a few counts. The V call is TRBV6-1, the J call TRBJ2-7, with D possibly matching TRBD1 (7 bases). CDR1 and CDR2 (germline): MNHNS, SASEGT. V dropped 10 bases and J dropped 0 bases, with 19 bases sitting between them. CDR3 length equals 15 residues. CDR3 nucleotide sequence: TGTGCCACTTGGGGGGTTAGGACAGGCTCCTACGAGCAGTACTTC. Translation gives CATWGVRTGSYEQYF.

The count of this clonotype is one. The chain is built from TRBV18 and TRBJ1-1, with a tentative D call TRBD1 (6 bases). This CDR3 is 15 amino acids long. Per germline, CDR1 KGHSH and CDR2 LQKENI. Trimming stripped 6 bases from V and 5 bases from J, with 19 bases between. The DNA for the CDR3 is TGTGCCAGCTCCCCCATAGCAGGGGTTGGAACTGAAGCTTTCTTT. Translated: CASSPIAGVGTEAFF.